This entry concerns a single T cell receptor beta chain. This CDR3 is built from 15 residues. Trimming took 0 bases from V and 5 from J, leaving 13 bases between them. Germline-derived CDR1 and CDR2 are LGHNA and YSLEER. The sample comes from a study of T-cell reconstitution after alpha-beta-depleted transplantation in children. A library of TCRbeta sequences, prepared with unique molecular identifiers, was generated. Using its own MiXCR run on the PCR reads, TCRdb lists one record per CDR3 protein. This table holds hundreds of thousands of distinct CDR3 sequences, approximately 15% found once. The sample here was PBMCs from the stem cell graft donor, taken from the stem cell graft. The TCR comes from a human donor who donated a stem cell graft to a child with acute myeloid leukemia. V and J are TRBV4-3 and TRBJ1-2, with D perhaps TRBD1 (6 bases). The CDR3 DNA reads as TGCGCCAGCAGCCAAGAACAGGGAGATATTTATGGCTACACCTTC. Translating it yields CASSQEQGDIYGYTF.